This is a list of T cell receptor beta chains from one sample in a study of blood T cell repertoires in COVID-19. Generated by immunoSEQ multiplex PCR, the TCRdb table keeps only in-frame clones and is missing some. Counted here are around 130,000 clones, 75% to 90% occurring once; the ten biggest clones make up 4.3%. The sequencing input was peripheral blood. The receptors come from a human donor in a cohort sampled during active COVID-19. Both conserved end residues are part of each CDR3. D genes are given only for firm matches. Only part of the rows carry a size: once, few, many, or a class if the clone is expanded.

clone size	D gene	V gene	CDR3 length	J gene	CDR3 DNA	CDR3 protein
NA	TRBD1	TRBV5-6	16	TRBJ1-2	TGTGCCAGCAGTCTGCCCGGGACAGGGGTTTACTATGGCTACACCTTC	CASSLPGTGVYYGYTF
NA	TRBD1	TRBV9	14	TRBJ2-1	TGTGCCAGCAGCCGGGACAGGTTACACAATGAGCAGTTCTTC	CASSRDRLHNEQFF
NA	NA	TRBV2	13	TRBJ1-1	TGTGCCAGCATGCGGGGCATGAACACTGAAGCTTTCTTT	CASMRGMNTEAFF
NA	NA	TRBV28	11	TRBJ1-1	TGTGCCAGCAGTTATCGGACTGAAGCTTTCTTT	CASSYRTEAFF
many	TRBD2	TRBV30	14	TRBJ2-1	TGTGCCTGGCGTGGGCTAGCGGGACGAGGTGAGCAGTTCTTC	CAWRGLAGRGEQFF
NA	TRBD1	TRBV30	15	TRBJ2-3	TGTGCCTGGACCGGGGACAGCTACTTCACAGATACGCAGTATTTT	CAWTGDSYFTDTQYF
NA	NA	TRBV6-5	14	TRBJ1-2	TGTGCCAGCAGTTACTCGTCCGGGGTGGATGGCTACACCTTC	CASSYSSGVDGYTF
NA	NA	TRBV5-1	13	TRBJ1-2	TGCGCCAGCAGCGCTGGGGGGAACTATGGCTACACCTTC	CASSAGGNYGYTF
few	NA	TRBV2	15	TRBJ1-6	TGTGCCAGCAGTGAAGCGGTCCTTCCGGGTTCACCCCTCCACTTT	CASSEAVLPGSPLHF
NA	TRBD1	TRBV10-3	15	TRBJ1-1	TGTGCCATCAGTGAGATTGGGACAGGAGACACTGAAGCTTTCTTT	CAISEIGTGDTEAFF
NA	TRBD2	TRBV5-6	16	TRBJ2-3	TGTGCCAGCAGCGTTGGACTAGCGGGAGGCCCAGATACGCAGTATTTT	CASSVGLAGGPDTQYF
NA	NA	TRBV20-1	18	TRBJ1-4	TGCAGTGCTAGTTGGCCAGGGGCCTCGGGAGGGGTTAATGAAAAACTGTTTTTT	CSASWPGASGGVNEKLFF
NA	NA	TRBV6-5	13	TRBJ1-1	TGTGCCAGCAGTCTGTCCCTCCGGGACTCCTTGGAGTTT	CASSLSLRDSLEF